The present T cell receptor beta chain was sequenced within a study of beta chain features in type 1 diabetes. The wider study: Across every sample, about 110 million sorted cells were examined in total. Study findings and constraints: Among patients with Type 1 diabetes, TCRB CDR3s were moderately but significantly shorter in every one of the four CD4+ subsets. Shorter templates might be favored by PCR, and equally so in patients and in controls.

This clone appeared a few times. Its antigen remains unidentified. The V end was cut by 0 bases, the J end by 5 bases, with 11 bases between. The germline gives CDR1 SGDLS, CDR2 YYNGEE. The CDR3 totals 14 residues. The investigators reverse transcribed all of the isolated RNA, so they sequenced expressed TCRB transcripts. Some clones are missing from TCRdb's copy, which holds only in-frame ones; the method was immunoSEQ multiplex PCR. The sample lists 160,000 or so clones, about 8.1% occurring once. J is TRBJ2-5 and V is TRBV9; D gene ambiguous. Sequencing was carried out using central memory CD4+ T cells from blood. This clonotype was obtained from a woman in her late teens or twenties with type 1 diabetes. DNA for the CDR3: TGTGCCAGCAGCGTAGACCCTAGTAGGGAGACCCAGTACTTC. This sequence encodes CASSVDPSRETQYF.